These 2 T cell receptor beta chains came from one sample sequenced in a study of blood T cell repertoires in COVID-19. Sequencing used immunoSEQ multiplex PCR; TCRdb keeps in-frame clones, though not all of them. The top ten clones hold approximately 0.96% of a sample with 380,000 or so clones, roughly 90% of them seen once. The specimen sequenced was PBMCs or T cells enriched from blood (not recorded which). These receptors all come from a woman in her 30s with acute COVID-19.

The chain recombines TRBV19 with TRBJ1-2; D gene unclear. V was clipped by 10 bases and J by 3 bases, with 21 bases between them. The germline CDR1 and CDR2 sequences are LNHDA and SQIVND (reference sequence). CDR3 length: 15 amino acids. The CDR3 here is CATTGPNEVHYGYTF. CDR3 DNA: TGTGCCACCACCGGTCCTAATGAGGTCCACTATGGCTACACCTTC.

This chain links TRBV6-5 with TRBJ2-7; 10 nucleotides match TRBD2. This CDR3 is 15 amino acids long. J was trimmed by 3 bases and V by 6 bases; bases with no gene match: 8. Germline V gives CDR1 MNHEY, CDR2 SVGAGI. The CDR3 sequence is CASRAQPSGGYEQYF. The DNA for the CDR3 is TGTGCCAGCAGAGCTCAGCCTAGCGGGGGCTACGAGCAGTACTTC.